This TCR beta chain originates from a study of shared clonotypes between healthy human individuals. Study information: A couple of female and three male donors aged 18 to 49 were enrolled.

CD45RO negativity and positive selection for CCR7 defined naive CD8 cells, a population that excluded terminally differentiated effector memory CD45RA+ cells. Adult donors, all healthy and HIV-negative, had no recent acute infections or vaccinations. The donor cohort consisted entirely of Caucasian adults residing in Nashville, Tennessee. Only in-frame clones appear in the TCRdb table, and some are missing; sequencing was by immunoSEQ multiplex PCR. The data contain 1.5 million to 2.5 million clones, roughly 95% of them singletons. Germline V CDR1 and CDR2: SEHNR, FQNEAQ (reference sequence). The length of the CDR3 is 12 residues. V lost 5 bases to trimming and J lost 4 bases, with 7 bases between them.

This receptor was taken from a man aged 18 to 29 in good health. Sequenced input: naive CD8+ T cells sorted from blood. The gene calls are TRBV7-9 and TRBJ2-3; D remains ambiguous. The CDR3 sequence is CASSHVPDTQYF. For the CDR3, the DNA is TGTGCCAGCAGCCACGTCCCAGATACGCAGTATTTT.